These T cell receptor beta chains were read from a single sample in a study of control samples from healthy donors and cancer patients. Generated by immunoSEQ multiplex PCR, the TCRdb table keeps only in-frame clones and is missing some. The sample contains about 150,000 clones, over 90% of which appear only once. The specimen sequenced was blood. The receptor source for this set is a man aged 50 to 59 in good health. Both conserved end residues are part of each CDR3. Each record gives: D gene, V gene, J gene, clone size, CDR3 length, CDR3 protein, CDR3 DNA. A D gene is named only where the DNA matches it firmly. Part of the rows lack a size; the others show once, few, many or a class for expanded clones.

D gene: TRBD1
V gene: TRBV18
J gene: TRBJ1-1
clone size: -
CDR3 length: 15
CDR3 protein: CASSPGQGGNTEAFF
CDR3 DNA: TGTGCCAGCTCACCCGGACAGGGAGGGAACACTGAAGCTTTCTTT

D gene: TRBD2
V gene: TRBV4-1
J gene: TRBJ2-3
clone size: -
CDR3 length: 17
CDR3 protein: CASSLGTRDYRTDTQYF
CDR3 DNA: TGCGCCAGCAGCCTGGGAACTAGGGACTACCGCACAGATACGCAGTATTTT

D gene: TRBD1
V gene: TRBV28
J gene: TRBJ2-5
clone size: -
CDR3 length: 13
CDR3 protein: CASRGTGEETQYF
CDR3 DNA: TGTGCCAGCAGGGGGACAGGGGAAGAGACCCAGTACTTC

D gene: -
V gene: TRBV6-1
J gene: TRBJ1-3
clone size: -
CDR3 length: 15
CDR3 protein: CASSEAGGFGNTIYF
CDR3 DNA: TGTGCCAGCAGTGAAGCTGGGGGATTCGGAAACACCATATATTTT

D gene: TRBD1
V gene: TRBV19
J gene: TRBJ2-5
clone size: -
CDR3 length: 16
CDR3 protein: CASSSPRDRGRETQYF
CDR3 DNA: TGTGCCAGTAGTTCCCCCCGGGACAGGGGGCGAGAGACCCAGTACTTC

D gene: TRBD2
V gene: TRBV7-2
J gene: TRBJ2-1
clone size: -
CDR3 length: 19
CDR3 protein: CASSSRLSGSSASYNEQFF
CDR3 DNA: TGTGCCAGCAGCTCCCGACTGAGCGGGAGTTCGGCGTCCTACAATGAGCAGTTCTTC

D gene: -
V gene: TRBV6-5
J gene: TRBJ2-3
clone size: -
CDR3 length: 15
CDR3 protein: CASSYAGRTLDTQYF
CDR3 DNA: TGTGCCAGCAGCTACGCGGGGCGGACCCTAGATACGCAGTATTTT

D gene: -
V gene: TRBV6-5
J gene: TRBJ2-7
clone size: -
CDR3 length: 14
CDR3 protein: CASRIDRSPYEQYF
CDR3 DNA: TGTGCCAGCAGGATCGACAGGAGCCCCTACGAGCAGTACTTC

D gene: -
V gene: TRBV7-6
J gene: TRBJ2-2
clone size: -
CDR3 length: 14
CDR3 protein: CASSLDGVAGELFF
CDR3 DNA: TGTGCCAGCAGCTTAGATGGGGTAGCCGGGGAGCTGTTTTTT

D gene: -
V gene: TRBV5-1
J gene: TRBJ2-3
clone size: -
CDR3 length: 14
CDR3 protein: CASRGGGGIDTQYF
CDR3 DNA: TGCGCCAGCAGAGGGGGCGGGGGGATAGATACGCAGTATTTT

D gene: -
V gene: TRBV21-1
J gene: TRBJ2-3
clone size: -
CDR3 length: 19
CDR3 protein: CASSKAGRGSFYSTDTQYF
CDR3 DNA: TGTGCCAGCAGCAAAGCGGGCAGGGGGTCCTTCTACAGCACAGATACGCAGTATTTT

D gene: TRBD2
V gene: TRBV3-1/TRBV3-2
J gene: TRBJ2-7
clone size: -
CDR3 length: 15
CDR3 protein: CASSRSGRSSYEQYF
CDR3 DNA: TGTGCCAGCAGCCGTAGCGGGAGGAGCTCCTACGAGCAGTACTTC

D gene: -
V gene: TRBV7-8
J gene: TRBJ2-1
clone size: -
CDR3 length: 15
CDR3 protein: CASSLDRSPYNEQFF
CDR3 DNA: TGTGCCAGCAGCTTAGACAGGAGCCCCTACAATGAGCAGTTCTTC

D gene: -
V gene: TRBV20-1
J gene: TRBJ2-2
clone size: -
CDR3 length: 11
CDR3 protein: CSASPTGELFF
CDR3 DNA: TGCAGTGCTAGTCCCACCGGGGAGCTGTTTTTT

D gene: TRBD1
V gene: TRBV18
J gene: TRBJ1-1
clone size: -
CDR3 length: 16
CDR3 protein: CASSPGQGRLNTEAFF
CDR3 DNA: TGTGCCAGCTCCCCCGGACAGGGGAGGTTAAACACTGAAGCTTTCTTT

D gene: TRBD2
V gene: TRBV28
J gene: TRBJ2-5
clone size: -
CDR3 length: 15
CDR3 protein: CASSLGSGSSETQYF
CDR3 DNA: TGTGCCAGCAGTTTGGGTAGCGGGAGTAGTGAGACCCAGTACTTC

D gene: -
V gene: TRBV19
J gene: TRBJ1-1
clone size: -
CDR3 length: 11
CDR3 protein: CASSASGGAFF
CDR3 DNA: TGTGCCAGTAGTGCATCGGGGGGGGCTTTCTTT

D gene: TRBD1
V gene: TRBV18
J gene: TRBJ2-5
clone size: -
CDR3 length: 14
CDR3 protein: CASSPPDRSGTQYF
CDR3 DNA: TGTGCCAGCTCACCCCCGGACAGGTCGGGGACCCAGTACTTC

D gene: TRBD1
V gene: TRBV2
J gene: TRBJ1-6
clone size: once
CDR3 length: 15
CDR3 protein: CASSVFTGGDSPLHF
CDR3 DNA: TGTGCCAGCAGTGTCTTTACAGGGGGCGATTCACCCCTCCACTTT

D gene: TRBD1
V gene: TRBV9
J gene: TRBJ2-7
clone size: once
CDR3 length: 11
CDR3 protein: CASSPGQGMNF
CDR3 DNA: TGTGCCAGCAGCCCTGGACAGGGGATGAACTTC

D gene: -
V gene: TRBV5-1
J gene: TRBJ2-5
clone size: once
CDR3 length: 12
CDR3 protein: CASREEGETQYF
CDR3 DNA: TGCGCCAGCAGGGAAGAGGGGGAGACCCAGTACTTC

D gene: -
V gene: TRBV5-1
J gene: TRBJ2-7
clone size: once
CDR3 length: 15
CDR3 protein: CASSAGTASSYEQYF
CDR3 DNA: TGCGCCAGCAGCGCTGGGACGGCAAGCTCCTACGAGCAGTACTTC

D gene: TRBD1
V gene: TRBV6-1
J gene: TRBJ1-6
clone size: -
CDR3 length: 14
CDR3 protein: CASSEGTGFSPLHF
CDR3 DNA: TGTGCCAGCAGTGAAGGGACAGGGTTTTCACCCCTCCACTTT

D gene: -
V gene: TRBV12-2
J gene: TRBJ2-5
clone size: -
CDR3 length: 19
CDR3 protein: CASRLGYRLAVGHKETQYF
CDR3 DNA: TGTGCAAGTCGCTTAGGGTATAGGCTAGCGGTTGGACATAAAGAGACCCAGTACTTC

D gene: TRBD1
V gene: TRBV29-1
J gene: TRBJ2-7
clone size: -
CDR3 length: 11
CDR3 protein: CSVRDSYEQYF
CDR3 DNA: TGCAGCGTTAGGGACAGCTACGAGCAGTACTTC

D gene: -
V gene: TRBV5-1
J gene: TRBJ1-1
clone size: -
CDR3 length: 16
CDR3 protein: CASSLVIGTRMTEAFF
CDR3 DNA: TGCGCCAGCAGCTTGGTTATAGGAACAAGGATGACTGAAGCTTTCTTT

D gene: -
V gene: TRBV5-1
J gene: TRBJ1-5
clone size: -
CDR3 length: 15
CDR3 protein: CASSLGGRGDQPQHF
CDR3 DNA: TGCGCCAGCAGCTTGGGGGGAAGGGGAGATCAGCCCCAGCATTTT

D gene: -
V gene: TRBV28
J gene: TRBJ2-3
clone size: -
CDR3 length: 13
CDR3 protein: CASSLGRGDTQYF
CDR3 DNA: TGTGCCAGCAGTTTGGGTAGAGGAGATACGCAGTATTTT

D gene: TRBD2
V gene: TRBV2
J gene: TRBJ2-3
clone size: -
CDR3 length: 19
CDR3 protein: CASSAKLAGGSQGTDTQYF
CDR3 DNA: TGTGCCAGCAGTGCCAAACTAGCGGGAGGTTCACAGGGGACAGATACGCAGTATTTT

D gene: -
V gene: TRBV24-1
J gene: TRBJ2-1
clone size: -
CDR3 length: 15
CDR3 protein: CATSGTGTQNNEQFF
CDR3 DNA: TGTGCCACCAGTGGCACCGGGACCCAGAACAATGAGCAGTTCTTC

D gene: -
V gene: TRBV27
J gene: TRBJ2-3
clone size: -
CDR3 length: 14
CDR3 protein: CASGHQGSTDTQYF
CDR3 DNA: TGTGCCAGCGGTCACCAGGGGTCGACAGATACGCAGTATTTT

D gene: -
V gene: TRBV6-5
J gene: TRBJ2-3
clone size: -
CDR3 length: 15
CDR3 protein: CASSPTGTWSDTQYF
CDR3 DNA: TGTGCCAGCAGCCCCACGGGGACTTGGTCAGATACGCAGTATTTT

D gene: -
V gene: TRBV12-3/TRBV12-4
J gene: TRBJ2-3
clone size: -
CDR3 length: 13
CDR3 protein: CASSTERTDTQYF
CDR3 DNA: TGTGCCAGCAGTACAGAGAGAACAGATACGCAGTATTTT

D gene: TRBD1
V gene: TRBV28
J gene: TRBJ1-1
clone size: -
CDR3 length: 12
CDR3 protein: CASSFRGPEAFF
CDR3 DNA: TGTGCCAGCAGTTTTAGGGGGCCTGAAGCTTTCTTT

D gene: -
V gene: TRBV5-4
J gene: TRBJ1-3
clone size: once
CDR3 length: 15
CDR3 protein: CASSLDLSSGNTIYF
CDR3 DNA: TGTGCCAGCAGCTTGGACCTAAGCTCTGGAAACACCATATATTTT

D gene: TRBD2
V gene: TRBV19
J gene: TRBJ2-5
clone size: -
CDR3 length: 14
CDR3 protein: CASSIWREVETQYF
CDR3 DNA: TGTGCCAGTAGTATTTGGCGGGAGGTGGAGACCCAGTACTTC

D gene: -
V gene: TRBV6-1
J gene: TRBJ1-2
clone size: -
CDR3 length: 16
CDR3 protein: CASSERGSLVFNGYTF
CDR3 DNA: TGTGCCAGCAGTGAGCGCGGTTCCTTGGTCTTCAACGGCTACACCTTC

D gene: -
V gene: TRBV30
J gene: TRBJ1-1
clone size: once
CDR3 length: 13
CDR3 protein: CASKGHLNTEAFF
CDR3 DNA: TGTGCCTCCAAGGGTCATTTGAACACTGAAGCTTTCTTT

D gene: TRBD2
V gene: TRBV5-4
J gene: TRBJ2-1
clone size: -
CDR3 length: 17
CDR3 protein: CASRYGSGRGSYNEQFF
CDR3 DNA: TGTGCCAGCAGATACGGAAGCGGGAGGGGGTCCTACAATGAGCAGTTCTTC

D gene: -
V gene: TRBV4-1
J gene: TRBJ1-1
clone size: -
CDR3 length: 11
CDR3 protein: CASSQDTEAFF
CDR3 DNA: TGCGCCAGCAGCCAAGACACTGAAGCTTTCTTT

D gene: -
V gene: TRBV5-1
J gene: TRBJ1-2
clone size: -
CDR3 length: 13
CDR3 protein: CASSLEGIGGYTF
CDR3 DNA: TGCGCCAGCAGCTTGGAGGGGATCGGGGGCTACACCTTC

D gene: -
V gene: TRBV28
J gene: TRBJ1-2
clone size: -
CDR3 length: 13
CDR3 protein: CASSPGRNYGYTF
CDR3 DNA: TGTGCCAGCAGTCCGGGCAGGAACTATGGCTACACCTTC

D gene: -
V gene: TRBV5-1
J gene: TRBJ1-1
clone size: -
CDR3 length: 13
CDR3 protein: CASSLGRDTEAFF
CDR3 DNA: TGCGCCAGCAGCTTGGGGAGAGACACTGAAGCTTTCTTT

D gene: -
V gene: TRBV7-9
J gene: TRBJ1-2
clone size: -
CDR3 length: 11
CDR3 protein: CASSRGHGYTF
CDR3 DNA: TGTGCCAGCAGTAGGGGCCATGGCTACACCTTC

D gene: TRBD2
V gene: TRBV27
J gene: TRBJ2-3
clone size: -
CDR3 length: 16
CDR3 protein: CASATGTRRLTDTQYF
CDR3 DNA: TGTGCCAGCGCGACCGGGACTAGGAGGCTCACAGATACGCAGTATTTT

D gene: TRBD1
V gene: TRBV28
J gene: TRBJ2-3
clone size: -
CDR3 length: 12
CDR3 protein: CASWGQGGTQYF
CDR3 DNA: TGTGCCAGTTGGGGACAGGGTGGTACGCAGTATTTT

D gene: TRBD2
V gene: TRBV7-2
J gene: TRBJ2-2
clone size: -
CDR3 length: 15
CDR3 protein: CASSLMGTSAGELFF
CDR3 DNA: TGTGCCAGCAGCTTAATGGGGACTAGCGCCGGGGAGCTGTTTTTT

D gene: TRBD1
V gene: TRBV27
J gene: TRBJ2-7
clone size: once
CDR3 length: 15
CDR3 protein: CASSLSRGRLGEQYF
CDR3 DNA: TGTGCCAGCAGTTTGTCTAGGGGGCGGTTGGGGGAGCAGTACTTC

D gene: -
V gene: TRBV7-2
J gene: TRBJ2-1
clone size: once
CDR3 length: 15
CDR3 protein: CASSSTSGQYNEQFF
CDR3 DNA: TGTGCCAGCAGCTCCACGAGCGGACAATACAATGAGCAGTTCTTC

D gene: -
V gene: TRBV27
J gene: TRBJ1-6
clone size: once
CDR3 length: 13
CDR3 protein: CASSLSAARPLHF
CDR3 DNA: TGTGCCAGCAGTTTATCGGCGGCACGACCCCTCCACTTT

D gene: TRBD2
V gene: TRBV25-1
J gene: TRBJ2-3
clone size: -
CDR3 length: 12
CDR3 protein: CASVGGTDTQYF
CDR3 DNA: TGTGCCAGCGTCGGGGGGACAGATACGCAGTATTTT

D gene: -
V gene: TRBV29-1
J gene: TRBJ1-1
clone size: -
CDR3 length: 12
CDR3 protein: CSVFRPNTEAFF
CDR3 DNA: TGCAGCGTTTTTCGACCGAACACTGAAGCTTTCTTT

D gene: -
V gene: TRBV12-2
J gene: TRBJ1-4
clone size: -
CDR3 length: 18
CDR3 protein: CASRLTLDRGATNEKLFF
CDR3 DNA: TGTGCAAGTCGCTTAACATTGGACAGGGGGGCAACTAATGAAAAACTGTTTTTT

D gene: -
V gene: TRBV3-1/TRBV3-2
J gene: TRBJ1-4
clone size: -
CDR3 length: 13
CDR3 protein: CASSGPLGEKLFF
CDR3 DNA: TGTGCCAGCTCCGGTCCTTTGGGTGAAAAACTGTTTTTT